This is a list of T cell receptor beta chains from one sample in a study of cytomegalovirus exposure and HLA in healthy donors. Assay: immunoSEQ multiplex PCR; the TCRdb copy retains only in-frame clones and omits some. The table shows about 160,000 clones, with around 84% occurring only once. The sample consisted of PBMCs. Receptors were obtained from a man over 45 in good health and CMV-seropositive. Each CDR3 is given with its conserved first and last residue. Fields, in order: CDR3 length, J gene, clone size, V gene, D gene, CDR3 protein. D genes are given only for firm matches. Clone size, where shown, is once, few, many, or a class for clones that have expanded.

len: 12; j_gene: TRBJ1-1; abundance: .; v_gene: TRBV6-1; d_gene: TRBD1; CDR3aa: CASIWDRGDAFF
len: 14; j_gene: TRBJ1-1; abundance: .; v_gene: TRBV27; d_gene: .; CDR3aa: CASSLSQGSTEAFF
len: 19; j_gene: TRBJ2-1; abundance: once; v_gene: TRBV7-8; d_gene: TRBD2; CDR3aa: CASSGPASGGHSSYNEQFF
len: 15; j_gene: TRBJ2-5; abundance: .; v_gene: TRBV25-1; d_gene: TRBD2; CDR3aa: CASLRTSGIQETQYF
len: 12; j_gene: TRBJ1-2; abundance: .; v_gene: TRBV6-1; d_gene: .; CDR3aa: CASSKTGYGYTF
len: 15; j_gene: TRBJ2-1; abundance: .; v_gene: TRBV6-1; d_gene: .; CDR3aa: CASSSAGATYNEQFF
len: 16; j_gene: TRBJ1-1; abundance: .; v_gene: TRBV5-1; d_gene: TRBD1; CDR3aa: CASSQRTGTMNTEAFF
len: 13; j_gene: TRBJ1-1; abundance: .; v_gene: TRBV9; d_gene: TRBD1; CDR3aa: CASSRQGGTEAFF
len: 15; j_gene: TRBJ1-1; abundance: once; v_gene: TRBV2; d_gene: TRBD1; CDR3aa: CASTASQGAHTEAFF
len: 14; j_gene: TRBJ2-2; abundance: .; v_gene: TRBV6-1; d_gene: TRBD1; CDR3aa: CASSPLNRGRELFF
len: 16; j_gene: TRBJ2-3; abundance: .; v_gene: TRBV7-9; d_gene: .; CDR3aa: CASSLRTLSYTDTQYF
len: 18; j_gene: TRBJ1-3; abundance: .; v_gene: TRBV4-1; d_gene: .; CDR3aa: CASSQAGRGTLSGNTIYF
len: 17; j_gene: TRBJ2-2; abundance: few; v_gene: TRBV5-4; d_gene: .; CDR3aa: CASSGVPGKQNTGELFF
len: 13; j_gene: TRBJ1-1; abundance: .; v_gene: TRBV5-8; d_gene: TRBD1; CDR3aa: CASSLQGGTEAFF
len: 13; j_gene: TRBJ1-1; abundance: .; v_gene: TRBV7-9; d_gene: .; CDR3aa: CASSLDRNTEAFF
len: 14; j_gene: TRBJ2-5; abundance: .; v_gene: TRBV6-6; d_gene: .; CDR3aa: CASSYSLVQETQYF
len: 14; j_gene: TRBJ2-5; abundance: .; v_gene: TRBV6-6; d_gene: TRBD1; CDR3aa: CASSPNRGGETQYF
len: 13; j_gene: TRBJ2-7; abundance: .; v_gene: TRBV29-1; d_gene: TRBD1; CDR3aa: CSVRTGGMYEQYF
len: 16; j_gene: TRBJ1-5; abundance: once; v_gene: TRBV5-8; d_gene: TRBD1; CDR3aa: CASSLPGQGKDQPQHF
len: 14; j_gene: TRBJ1-4; abundance: .; v_gene: TRBV6-6; d_gene: .; CDR3aa: CASSYQGRNEKLFF
len: 13; j_gene: TRBJ2-4; abundance: once; v_gene: TRBV2; d_gene: TRBD1; CDR3aa: CASSSQGLNIQYF
len: 15; j_gene: TRBJ1-5; abundance: few; v_gene: TRBV28; d_gene: .; CDR3aa: CASTDVGGANQPQHF
len: 14; j_gene: TRBJ2-7; abundance: once; v_gene: TRBV7-8; d_gene: .; CDR3aa: CASSSGLDIYEQYF
len: 15; j_gene: TRBJ2-1; abundance: .; v_gene: TRBV15; d_gene: TRBD1; CDR3aa: CATSRGQGVRYEQFF
len: 14; j_gene: TRBJ1-1; abundance: .; v_gene: TRBV18; d_gene: TRBD1; CDR3aa: CASSPLGQGVEAFF
len: 15; j_gene: TRBJ1-2; abundance: .; v_gene: TRBV18; d_gene: .; CDR3aa: CASSPEQGDNYGYTF
len: 13; j_gene: TRBJ1-2; abundance: few; v_gene: TRBV14; d_gene: .; CDR3aa: CASSQAANYGYTF
len: 12; j_gene: TRBJ1-1; abundance: .; v_gene: TRBV7-9; d_gene: TRBD1; CDR3aa: CASSPGGTEAFF
len: 14; j_gene: TRBJ1-1; abundance: .; v_gene: TRBV28; d_gene: TRBD1; CDR3aa: CASSLQGGNTEAFF
len: 18; j_gene: TRBJ2-7; abundance: few; v_gene: TRBV5-1; d_gene: TRBD2; CDR3aa: CASTYGTSGGAGVNEQYF
len: 16; j_gene: TRBJ1-1; abundance: many; v_gene: TRBV5-6; d_gene: .; CDR3aa: CASSTPRGTENTEAFF
len: 17; j_gene: TRBJ2-2; abundance: .; v_gene: TRBV7-2; d_gene: TRBD2; CDR3aa: CASSPGLAGTNTGELFF
len: 16; j_gene: TRBJ2-3; abundance: .; v_gene: TRBV21-1; d_gene: .; CDR3aa: CASSLRLVGSTDTQYF
len: 15; j_gene: TRBJ1-1; abundance: .; v_gene: TRBV29-1; d_gene: TRBD1; CDR3aa: CSVVGDRGGNTEAFF
len: 17; j_gene: TRBJ2-1; abundance: .; v_gene: TRBV7-4; d_gene: .; CDR3aa: CASSSPRGRGARVEQFF
len: 15; j_gene: TRBJ1-1; abundance: .; v_gene: TRBV5-8; d_gene: TRBD1; CDR3aa: CASSFGLTGFTEAFF
len: 13; j_gene: TRBJ1-2; abundance: once; v_gene: TRBV25-1; d_gene: TRBD1; CDR3aa: CASTGDRGHGYTF
len: 13; j_gene: TRBJ2-1; abundance: .; v_gene: TRBV5-4; d_gene: TRBD2; CDR3aa: CASSSGRANEQFF
len: 15; j_gene: TRBJ2-3; abundance: .; v_gene: TRBV5-1; d_gene: .; CDR3aa: CASSPEVPRRDTQYF
len: 14; j_gene: TRBJ1-1; abundance: once; v_gene: TRBV5-6; d_gene: .; CDR3aa: CASNGEAEDTEAFF
len: 14; j_gene: TRBJ1-5; abundance: .; v_gene: TRBV14; d_gene: .; CDR3aa: CASSQALGNQPQHF
len: 13; j_gene: TRBJ1-2; abundance: few; v_gene: TRBV18; d_gene: TRBD1; CDR3aa: CASSPGQDYGYTF
len: 14; j_gene: TRBJ1-1; abundance: .; v_gene: TRBV11-3; d_gene: TRBD1; CDR3aa: CASSPGQGNTEAFF
len: 15; j_gene: TRBJ2-4; abundance: once; v_gene: TRBV2; d_gene: TRBD2; CDR3aa: CASSGPSGAQNIQYF
len: 16; j_gene: TRBJ2-7; abundance: .; v_gene: TRBV14; d_gene: TRBD1; CDR3aa: CASSQGPGQGANEQYF
len: 14; j_gene: TRBJ2-7; abundance: .; v_gene: TRBV13; d_gene: TRBD1; CDR3aa: CASSRQGRTYEQYF
len: 14; j_gene: TRBJ1-5; abundance: .; v_gene: TRBV27; d_gene: .; CDR3aa: CASKRAPSNQPQHF
len: 14; j_gene: TRBJ2-1; abundance: .; v_gene: TRBV19; d_gene: .; CDR3aa: CASSIPISTAEQFF
len: 14; j_gene: TRBJ1-5; abundance: many; v_gene: TRBV27; d_gene: .; CDR3aa: CASSHRDSNQPQHF
len: 14; j_gene: TRBJ1-2; abundance: .; v_gene: TRBV7-9; d_gene: TRBD1; CDR3aa: CASNRGQGPYGYTF
len: 16; j_gene: TRBJ1-4; abundance: .; v_gene: TRBV6-1; d_gene: .; CDR3aa: CASSEHRGGLNEKLFF
len: 15; j_gene: TRBJ2-1; abundance: .; v_gene: TRBV5-8; d_gene: TRBD2; CDR3aa: CASSLSGGSYNEQFF
len: 15; j_gene: TRBJ2-3; abundance: .; v_gene: TRBV5-6; d_gene: TRBD1; CDR3aa: CASSGWDRTSDTQYF